This T cell receptor (beta chain) was sequenced in a study of identical twins listed by TCRdb under 2016. Notes on the research overall: To test whether fetal clonotypes persist, the study used deep sequencing on TCR alpha and beta repertoires from monozygotic twins, unrelated adults of various ages, and cord blood. Replicate twin experiments were performed at different times using different library preparation protocols to rule out contamination.

Germline trimming: 1 base from V, 3 bases from J; junction bases outside gene matches: 7. CDR1 and CDR2 (SGHAT, FQNNGV) derive from the germline V gene. The CDR3 goes from the cysteine to the phenylalanine over 18 residues. CDR3 DNA is the only sequence kept; it has 54 bases, read in frame from the first base. Every donor in the study was a healthy Caucasian. Three pairs of female monozygotic twins, all aged about 18 to 29 years, made up the twin cohort. Miltenyi CD45RO+ enrichment and human naive T-cell isolation kits were used to isolate memory (CD45RO+) and naive T cells from PBMC. This clonotype was counted ten times or more. What this receptor recognizes is not known. Per-base quality was not reported, and no clone a single base away is much larger than it. Libraries came from 5' RACE. The listed sequencing device is Illumina HiSeq 2000. Template switching added a universal primer binding site, and the final cDNA carried a unique molecular identifier that allowed TCR cDNA molecules to be counted accurately. Specific primers in the conserved constant-segment region were used to synthesize first-strand cDNA for TCR alpha and beta chains. To control for contamination, every cDNA library carried two barcodes: a SMART-Mk sample barcode plus Illumina barcodes. TruSeq adapter sequences and Illumina sample barcodes were added in two successive PCR steps. Sequencing of the TCR alpha and beta cDNA libraries was done on the Illumina HiSeq platform using custom primers. On the study's bioinformatics: Unique molecular identifiers were extracted from raw reads with MiGEC, and CDR3 positions were determined with MiXCR. Recombination models were inferred per individual with the repgenHMM and IGoR tools using an EM algorithm. The tcR package in R was used for shared clonotype analysis, with sharing normalized by the product of cloneset sizes. Out-of-frame nonproductive sequences were analyzed to study raw recombination free of thymic and clonal selection effects. The public reads were reanalyzed by TCRdb: fastp trimming at Q25, MiXCR alignment, in-frame beta chains only. One record per CDR3 amino acid sequence lists the most common genes and DNA. These V and J calls are TCRdb output, not the study's own analysis. In all, the sample holds about 220,000 distinct CDR3 sequences, and more than 6.5% of those were seen once. Roughly 2% of the sample is held by the ten biggest clonotypes.

What the work shows at the level of the full study, not this receptor alone: Out-of-frame TCR alpha sequences shared between twins showed an excess of low generation-probability sequences compared with coincidental sharing between unrelated individuals. Abundant cord blood beta clonotypes had fewer insertions, young adult naive repertoires showed a similar but weaker trend, and memory repertoires showed no such trend. In monozygotic twins, recombination models systematically underestimated out-of-frame TCR alpha sharing, but the models matched the sharing seen between unrelated individuals. Because the same donors could not be followed over many years, the conclusions depended on cross-sectional statistical analysis. Invariant T cells such as MAIT and iNKT could partly confound zero-insertion analyses, though diverse VJ usage argued against this for most clonotypes. Excess twin sharing in beta out-of-frame sequences was weaker because fewer shared sequences lowered the signal-to-noise ratio.

These data also featured in a second study, about yellow fever vaccine responses in identical twins. As the second paper documents: According to the authors, in identical twins the way T cells responded to vaccination appeared partly convergent and partly personalized. The study precisely tracked vaccine-responding T cell clones in identical twins.

The rearranged segments are TRBV11-2 and TRBJ2-1, and 12 junction bases match TRBD2. The sample consisted of memory (CD45RO+) T cells sorted from blood. Reading the label with the study, this specimen's cell subset or site is: CD45RO+ enriched T cells. This clonotype originated in a woman under 30 in good health. The nucleotide sequence reads TGTGCCAGCAGCTTAGGACTAGCGGGAGAGTTAGGCTACAATGAGCAGTTCTTC. It is translated as CASSLGLAGELGYNEQFF.